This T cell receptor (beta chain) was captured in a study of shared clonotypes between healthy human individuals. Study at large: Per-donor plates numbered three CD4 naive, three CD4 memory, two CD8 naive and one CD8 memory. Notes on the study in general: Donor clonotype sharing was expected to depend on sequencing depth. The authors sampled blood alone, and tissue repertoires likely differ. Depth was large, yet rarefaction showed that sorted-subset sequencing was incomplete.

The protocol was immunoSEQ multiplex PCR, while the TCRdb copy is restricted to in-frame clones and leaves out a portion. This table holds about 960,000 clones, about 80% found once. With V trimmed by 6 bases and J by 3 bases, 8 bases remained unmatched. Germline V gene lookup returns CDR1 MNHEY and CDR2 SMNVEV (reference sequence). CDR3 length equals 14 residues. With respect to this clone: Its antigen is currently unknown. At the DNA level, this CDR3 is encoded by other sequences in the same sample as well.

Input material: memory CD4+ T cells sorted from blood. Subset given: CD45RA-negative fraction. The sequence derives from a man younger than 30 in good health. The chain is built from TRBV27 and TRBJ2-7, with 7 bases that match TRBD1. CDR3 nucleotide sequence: TGTGCCAGCAGCCTGGGACAGAGGGGCTACGAGCAGTACTTC. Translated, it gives CASSLGQRGYEQYF.